The rows below give T cell receptor beta chains drawn from one sample of a study of shared clonotypes between healthy human individuals. The data were produced by immunoSEQ multiplex PCR, yet TCRdb's version contains in-frame clones alone and is incomplete. The sample lists some 2,000,000 clones; roughly 95% were seen once. The source material was naive CD4+ T cells sorted from blood. These receptors came from a man aged 18 to 35 in good health. CDR3s include the opening cysteine and the closing phenylalanine or tryptophan. Each record gives: V gene, J gene, clone size, D gene, CDR3 DNA, CDR3 protein. The D gene is left open where the match is weak. The listing skips clone size in some rows; elsewhere it reads once, few, many or a size class.

v_call: TRBV5-1; j_call: TRBJ2-7; clone_size: .; d_call: .; cdr3_nt: TGCGCCAGCAGCATGGGAGGTGGCTACGAGCAGTACTTC; cdr3_aa: CASSMGGGYEQYF
v_call: TRBV5-1; j_call: TRBJ1-1; clone_size: .; d_call: .; cdr3_nt: TGCGCCAGCAGTGGGGTGGGGTTCACTGAAGCTTTCTTT; cdr3_aa: CASSGVGFTEAFF
v_call: TRBV6-5; j_call: TRBJ2-6; clone_size: .; d_call: .; cdr3_nt: TGTGCCAGCAGTTACACAGGGTCTGGGGCCAACGTCCTGACTTTC; cdr3_aa: CASSYTGSGANVLTF
v_call: TRBV6-6; j_call: TRBJ1-6; clone_size: .; d_call: .; cdr3_nt: TGTGCCAGCAGTTTCGGGGGCAATTCACCCCTCCACTTT; cdr3_aa: CASSFGGNSPLHF
v_call: TRBV18; j_call: TRBJ2-5; clone_size: .; d_call: .; cdr3_nt: TGTGCCAGCTCACCAATTTCCAGCTCTCAAGAGACCCAGTACTTC; cdr3_aa: CASSPISSSQETQYF
v_call: TRBV4-3; j_call: TRBJ2-1; clone_size: .; d_call: .; cdr3_nt: TGCGCCAGCAGCCCTGTTTGGGCAGAACACAATGAGCAGTTCTTC; cdr3_aa: CASSPVWAEHNEQFF
v_call: TRBV15; j_call: TRBJ2-7; clone_size: .; d_call: .; cdr3_nt: TGTGCCACCAGCAGACCCTCAAGGGGGGGCTCCTACGAGCAGTACTTC; cdr3_aa: CATSRPSRGGSYEQYF
v_call: TRBV7-2; j_call: TRBJ2-7; clone_size: .; d_call: TRBD2; cdr3_nt: TGTGCCAGCAGCTCGACTAGCGGGCCCTCCTACGAGCAGTACTTC; cdr3_aa: CASSSTSGPSYEQYF
v_call: TRBV11-1; j_call: TRBJ2-3; clone_size: .; d_call: .; cdr3_nt: TGTGCCAGCAGCTTTCCGGGACAAGGGACAGATACGCAGTATTTT; cdr3_aa: CASSFPGQGTDTQYF
v_call: TRBV9; j_call: TRBJ2-7; clone_size: .; d_call: TRBD1; cdr3_nt: TGTGCCAGCAGCACGGGACAGACTCCCCACGAGCAGTACTTC; cdr3_aa: CASSTGQTPHEQYF
v_call: TRBV9; j_call: TRBJ1-2; clone_size: .; d_call: TRBD1; cdr3_nt: TGTGCCAGCAGCGTAGACTTGACAGGGTCTGATGGCTACACCTTC; cdr3_aa: CASSVDLTGSDGYTF
v_call: TRBV2; j_call: TRBJ2-7; clone_size: .; d_call: TRBD2; cdr3_nt: TGTGCCACGCAGCCGGGAGGGTACGGCGAGCAGTACTTC; cdr3_aa: CATQPGGYGEQYF
v_call: TRBV2; j_call: TRBJ2-7; clone_size: .; d_call: .; cdr3_nt: TGTGCCAGCAAGCTAGCCCCCTCCTACGAGCAGTACTTC; cdr3_aa: CASKLAPSYEQYF
v_call: TRBV7-2; j_call: TRBJ2-7; clone_size: .; d_call: TRBD2; cdr3_nt: TGTGCCAGCAGCCCTGGGACTAGCGGGCCCTACGAGCAGTACTTC; cdr3_aa: CASSPGTSGPYEQYF
v_call: TRBV2; j_call: TRBJ1-1; clone_size: .; d_call: .; cdr3_nt: TGTGCCAGCAGGTTATTAATGAACACTGAAGCTTTCTTT; cdr3_aa: CASRLLMNTEAFF
v_call: TRBV25-1; j_call: TRBJ1-1; clone_size: .; d_call: .; cdr3_nt: TGTGCCAGCAGGGCCCTAGGAGAGAAAGCTTTCTTT; cdr3_aa: CASRALGEKAFF
v_call: TRBV6-6; j_call: TRBJ1-4; clone_size: .; d_call: .; cdr3_nt: TGTGCCAGCAGTCCACGGACTGGGGAAAAACTGTTTTTT; cdr3_aa: CASSPRTGEKLFF
v_call: TRBV2; j_call: TRBJ2-3; clone_size: .; d_call: TRBD1; cdr3_nt: TGTGCCAGCGGGGACGTGGGACAGGGCACAGATACGCAGTATTTT; cdr3_aa: CASGDVGQGTDTQYF
v_call: TRBV6-1; j_call: TRBJ2-5; clone_size: .; d_call: TRBD1; cdr3_nt: TGTGCCAGCAGTTGGACAGGGGGCGACGAGACCCAGTACTTC; cdr3_aa: CASSWTGGDETQYF
v_call: TRBV5-4; j_call: TRBJ1-2; clone_size: .; d_call: .; cdr3_nt: TGTGCCAGCAGCGCTAACTATGGCTACACCTTC; cdr3_aa: CASSANYGYTF
v_call: TRBV7-8; j_call: TRBJ1-1; clone_size: .; d_call: TRBD1; cdr3_nt: TGTGCCAGCAGCCCGCGACAGGGATCGACAAACACTGAAGCTTTCTTT; cdr3_aa: CASSPRQGSTNTEAFF
v_call: TRBV11-2; j_call: TRBJ2-3; clone_size: .; d_call: .; cdr3_nt: TGTGCCAGCAGCTTAGATGCGGGGGCCCGTACTAATACGCAGTATTTT; cdr3_aa: CASSLDAGARTNTQYF
v_call: TRBV2; j_call: TRBJ1-2; clone_size: few; d_call: TRBD1; cdr3_nt: TGTGCCACCACCCGACAGGGATCTAACTATGGCTACACCTTC; cdr3_aa: CATTRQGSNYGYTF
v_call: TRBV5-1; j_call: TRBJ1-6; clone_size: .; d_call: TRBD1; cdr3_nt: TGCGCCAGCAGCTTGGCGGGACAGGGGAATTCACCCCTCCACTTT; cdr3_aa: CASSLAGQGNSPLHF
v_call: TRBV14; j_call: TRBJ1-6; clone_size: .; d_call: .; cdr3_nt: TGTGCCAGCAGCCAAGAGTTGGTGAATTCACCCCTCCACTTT; cdr3_aa: CASSQELVNSPLHF
v_call: TRBV6-5; j_call: TRBJ2-3; clone_size: .; d_call: .; cdr3_nt: TGTGCCAGCAGTCCCGTGGGCGGGAGCACAGATACGCAGTATTTT; cdr3_aa: CASSPVGGSTDTQYF
v_call: TRBV25-1; j_call: TRBJ1-3; clone_size: .; d_call: .; cdr3_nt: TGTGCCAGCAGTGACAGAGACTTCTCTGGAAACACCATATATTTT; cdr3_aa: CASSDRDFSGNTIYF
v_call: TRBV6-5; j_call: TRBJ2-3; clone_size: .; d_call: .; cdr3_nt: TGTGCCAGCAGTTACCAGGAGGGCACAGATACGCAGTATTTT; cdr3_aa: CASSYQEGTDTQYF
v_call: TRBV4-3; j_call: TRBJ1-1; clone_size: .; d_call: .; cdr3_nt: TGCGCCAGCAGCCAGACTAAAATTTTCGGCACTGAAGCTTTCTTT; cdr3_aa: CASSQTKIFGTEAFF